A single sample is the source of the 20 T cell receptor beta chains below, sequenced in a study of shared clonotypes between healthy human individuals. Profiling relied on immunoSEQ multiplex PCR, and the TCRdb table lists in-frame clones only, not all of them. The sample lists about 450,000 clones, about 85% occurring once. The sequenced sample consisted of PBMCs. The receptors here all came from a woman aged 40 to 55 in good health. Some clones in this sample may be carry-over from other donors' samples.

CDR3 amino acids: CASSVGTANHEQYF. The CDR3 DNA follows: TGTGCCAGCAGTGTTGGGACAGCCAATCACGAGCAGTACTTC. The genes are TRBV2 and TRBJ2-7; 7 nucleotides match TRBD1. V lost 4 bases to trimming and J lost 5 bases; unmatched junction nucleotides: 8. The CDR3 consists of 14 residues. Germline values: CDR1 SNHLY, CDR2 FYNNEI.

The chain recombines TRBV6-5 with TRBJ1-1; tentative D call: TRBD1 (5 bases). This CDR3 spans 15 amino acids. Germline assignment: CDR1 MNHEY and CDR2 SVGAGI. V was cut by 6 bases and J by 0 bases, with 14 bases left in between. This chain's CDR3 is CASSTTTEMNTEAFF. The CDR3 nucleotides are TGTGCCAGCAGCACAACGACAGAAATGAACACTGAAGCTTTCTTT.

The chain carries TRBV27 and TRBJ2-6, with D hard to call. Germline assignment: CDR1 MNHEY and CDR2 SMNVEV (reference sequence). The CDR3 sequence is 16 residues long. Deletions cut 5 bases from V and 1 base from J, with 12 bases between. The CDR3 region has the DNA TGTGCCAGCAGTGGCCCGGAACATTCTGGGGCCAACGTCCTGACTTTC. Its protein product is CASSGPEHSGANVLTF.

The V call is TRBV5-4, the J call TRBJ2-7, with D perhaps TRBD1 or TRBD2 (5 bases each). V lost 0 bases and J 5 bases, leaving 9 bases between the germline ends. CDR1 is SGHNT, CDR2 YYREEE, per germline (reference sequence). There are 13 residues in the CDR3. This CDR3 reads CASSLDEGNEQYF. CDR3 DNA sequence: TGTGCCAGCAGCTTGGACGAGGGGAACGAGCAGTACTTC.

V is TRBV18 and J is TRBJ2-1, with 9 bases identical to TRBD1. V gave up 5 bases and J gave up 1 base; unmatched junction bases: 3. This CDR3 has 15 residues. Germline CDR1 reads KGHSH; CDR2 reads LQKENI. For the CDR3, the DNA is TGTGCCAGCTCATCAGGGACAGGGTCCTACAATGAGCAGTTCTTC. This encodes CASSSGTGSYNEQFF.

The DNA of the CDR3 is TGTGCCAGCAGTGAACCCGGGGCGGGGTTGAACACTGAAGCTTTCTTT. It specifies CASSEPGAGLNTEAFF. This chain connects TRBV25-1 to TRBJ1-1, with a possible D match to TRBD1 (5 bases). Trimming pared 2 bases from V and 0 bases from J, leaving 13 bases between. Per germline, CDR1 MGHDK and CDR2 SYGVNS. This CDR3 spans 16 amino acids.

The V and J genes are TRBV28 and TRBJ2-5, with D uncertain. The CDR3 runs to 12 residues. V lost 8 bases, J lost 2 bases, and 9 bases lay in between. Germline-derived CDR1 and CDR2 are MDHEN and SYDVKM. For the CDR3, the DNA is TGTGCCAGCGGTAGGCTACAAGAGACCCAGTACTTC. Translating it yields CASGRLQETQYF. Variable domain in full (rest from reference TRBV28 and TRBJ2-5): DVKVTQSSRYLVKRTGEKVFLECVQDMDHENMFWYRQDPGLGLRLIYFSYDVKMKEKGDIPEGYSVSREKKERFSLILESASTNQTSMYLCASGRLQETQYFGPGTRLLVL.

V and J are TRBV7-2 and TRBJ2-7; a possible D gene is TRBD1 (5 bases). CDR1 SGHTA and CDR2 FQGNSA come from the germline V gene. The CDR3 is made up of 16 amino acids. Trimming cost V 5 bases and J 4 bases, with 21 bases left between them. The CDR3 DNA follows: TGTGCCAGCAGCCCCAAGGGTAGGGGCCGTCCGTACGAGCAGTACTTC. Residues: CASSPKGRGRPYEQYF. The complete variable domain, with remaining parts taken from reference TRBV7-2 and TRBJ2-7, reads GAGVSQSPSNKVTEKGKDVELRCDPISGHTALYWYRQSLGQGLEFLIYFQGNSAPDKSGLPSDRFSAERTGGSVSTLTIQRTQQEDSAVYLCASSPKGRGRPYEQYFGPGTRLTVT.

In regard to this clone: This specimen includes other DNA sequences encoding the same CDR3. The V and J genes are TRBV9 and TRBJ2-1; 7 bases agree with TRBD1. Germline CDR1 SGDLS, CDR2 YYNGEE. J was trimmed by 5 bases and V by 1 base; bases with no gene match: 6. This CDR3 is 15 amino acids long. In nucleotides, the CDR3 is TGTGCCAGCAGCGTATCCGGACAGGCTAACAATGAGCAGTTCTTC. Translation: CASSVSGQANNEQFF.

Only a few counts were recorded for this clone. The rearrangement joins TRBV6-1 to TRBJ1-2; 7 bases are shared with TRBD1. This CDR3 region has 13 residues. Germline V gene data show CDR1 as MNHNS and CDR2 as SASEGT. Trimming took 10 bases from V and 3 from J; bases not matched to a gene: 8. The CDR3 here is CATRTGTDYGYTF. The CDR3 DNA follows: TGTGCCACCCGGACAGGAACGGACTATGGCTACACCTTC.

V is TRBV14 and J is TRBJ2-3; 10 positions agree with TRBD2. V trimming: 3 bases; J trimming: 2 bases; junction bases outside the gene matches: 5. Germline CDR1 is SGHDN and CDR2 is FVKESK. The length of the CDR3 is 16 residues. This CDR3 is CASSHLLAGYTDTQYF. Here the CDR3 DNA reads TGTGCCAGCAGCCACCTACTAGCGGGATACACAGATACGCAGTATTTT.

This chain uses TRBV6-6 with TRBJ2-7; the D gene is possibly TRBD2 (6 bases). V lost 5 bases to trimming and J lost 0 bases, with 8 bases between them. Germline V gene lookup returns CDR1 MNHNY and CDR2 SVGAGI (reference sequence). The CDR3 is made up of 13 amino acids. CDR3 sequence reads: CASSPGSSYEQYF. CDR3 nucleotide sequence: TGTGCCAGCAGTCCCGGGAGCTCCTACGAGCAGTACTTC.

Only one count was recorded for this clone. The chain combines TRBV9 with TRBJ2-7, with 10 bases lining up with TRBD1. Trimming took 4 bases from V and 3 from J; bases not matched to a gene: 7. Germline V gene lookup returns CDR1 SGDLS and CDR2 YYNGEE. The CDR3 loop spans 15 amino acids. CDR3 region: CASSPTGQGGYEQYF. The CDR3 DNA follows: TGTGCCAGCAGCCCAACAGGACAGGGGGGCTACGAGCAGTACTTC.

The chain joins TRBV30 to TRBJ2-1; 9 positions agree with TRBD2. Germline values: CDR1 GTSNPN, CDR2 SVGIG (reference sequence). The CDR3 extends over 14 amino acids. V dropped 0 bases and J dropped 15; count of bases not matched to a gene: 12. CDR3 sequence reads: CAWSVRGAGTSLFF. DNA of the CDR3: TGTGCCTGGAGTGTACGGGGGGCCGGGACTAGCCTGTTCTTC.

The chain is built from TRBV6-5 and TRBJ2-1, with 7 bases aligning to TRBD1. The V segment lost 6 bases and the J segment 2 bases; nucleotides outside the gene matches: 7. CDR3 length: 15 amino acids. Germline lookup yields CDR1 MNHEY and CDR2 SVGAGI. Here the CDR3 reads CASRIDRDTYNEQFF. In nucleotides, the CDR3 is TGTGCCAGCAGAATTGACAGGGACACCTACAATGAGCAGTTCTTC.

CDR3 bases: TGTGCCAGCAGTGAGGAGCGAGGGGAGACCCAGTACTTC. Translation: CASSEERGETQYF. The chain recombines TRBV6-4 with TRBJ2-5; a weak D match, TRBD2 (5 bases). Germline V CDR1 and CDR2: MRHNA, SNTAGT. This CDR3 contains 13 residues. The ends were cut back, 3 bases at V and 5 bases at J, with 10 bases in the middle.

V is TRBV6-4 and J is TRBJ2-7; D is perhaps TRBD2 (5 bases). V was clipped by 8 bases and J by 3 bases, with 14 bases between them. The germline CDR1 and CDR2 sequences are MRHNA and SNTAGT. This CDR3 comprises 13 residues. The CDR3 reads CASARGSNYEQYF. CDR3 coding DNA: TGTGCCAGCGCTCGAGGGAGCAACTACGAGCAGTACTTC.

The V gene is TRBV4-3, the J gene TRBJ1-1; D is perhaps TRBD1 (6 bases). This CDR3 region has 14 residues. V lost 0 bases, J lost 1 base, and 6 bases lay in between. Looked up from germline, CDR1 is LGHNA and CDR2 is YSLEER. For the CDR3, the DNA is TGCGCCAGCAGCCAAGACAGGGGGAACACTGAAGCTTTCTTT. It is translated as CASSQDRGNTEAFF.

The CDR3 is CASSLSGRGYNEQFF. CDR3 sequence (DNA): TGTGCCAGCAGTTTATCGGGACGGGGTTACAATGAGCAGTTCTTC. This chain links TRBV27 with TRBJ2-1; D tentatively fits TRBD1 or TRBD2 (5 bases each). CDR1 and CDR2 (germline): MNHEY, SMNVEV (reference sequence). The CDR3 consists of 15 residues. Trimming removed 0 bases from V and 4 bases from J, with 10 bases in between.

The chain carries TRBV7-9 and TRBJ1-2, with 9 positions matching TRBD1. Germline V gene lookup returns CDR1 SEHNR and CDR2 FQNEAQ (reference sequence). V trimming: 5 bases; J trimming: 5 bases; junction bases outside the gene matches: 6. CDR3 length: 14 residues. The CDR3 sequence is CASSPNDRGYGYTF. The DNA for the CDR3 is TGTGCCAGCAGCCCTAATGACAGGGGGTATGGCTACACCTTC.